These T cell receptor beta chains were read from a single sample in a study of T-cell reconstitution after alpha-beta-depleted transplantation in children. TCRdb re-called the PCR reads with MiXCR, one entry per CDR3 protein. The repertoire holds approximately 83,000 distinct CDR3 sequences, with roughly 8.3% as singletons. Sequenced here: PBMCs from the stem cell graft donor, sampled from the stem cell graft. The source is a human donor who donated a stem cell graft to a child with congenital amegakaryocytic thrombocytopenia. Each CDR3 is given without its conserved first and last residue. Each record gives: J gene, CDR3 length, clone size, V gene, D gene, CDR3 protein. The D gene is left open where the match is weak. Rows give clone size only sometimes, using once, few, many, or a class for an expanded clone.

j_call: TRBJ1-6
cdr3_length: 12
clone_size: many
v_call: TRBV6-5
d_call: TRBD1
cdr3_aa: ASSRDRVNSPLH

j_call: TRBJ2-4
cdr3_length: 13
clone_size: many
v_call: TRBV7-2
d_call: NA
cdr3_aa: ASSLRPDGLDIQY

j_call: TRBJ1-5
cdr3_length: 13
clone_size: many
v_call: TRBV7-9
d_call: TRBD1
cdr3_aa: ASSSGQGANQPQH

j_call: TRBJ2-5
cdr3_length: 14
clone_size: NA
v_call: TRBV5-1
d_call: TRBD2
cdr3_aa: ASRYNSGGSSETQY

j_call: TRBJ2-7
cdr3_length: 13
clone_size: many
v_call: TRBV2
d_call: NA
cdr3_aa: ASRQQGYFSYEQY

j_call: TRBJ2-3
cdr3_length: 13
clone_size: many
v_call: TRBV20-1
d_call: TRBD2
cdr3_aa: SARFSGGAVDTQY

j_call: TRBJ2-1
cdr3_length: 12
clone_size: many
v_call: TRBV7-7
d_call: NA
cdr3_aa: ASSPDGILDEQF

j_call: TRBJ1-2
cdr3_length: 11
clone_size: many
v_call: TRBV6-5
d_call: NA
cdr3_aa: ASSYGRGGYYT

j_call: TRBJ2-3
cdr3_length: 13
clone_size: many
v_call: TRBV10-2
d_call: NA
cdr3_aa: ASSDGGEHTDTQY

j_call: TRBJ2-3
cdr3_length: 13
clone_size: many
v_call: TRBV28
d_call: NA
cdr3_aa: ASRLGGGWTDTQY

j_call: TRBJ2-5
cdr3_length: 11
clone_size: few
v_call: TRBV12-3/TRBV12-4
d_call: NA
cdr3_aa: ASSLNYGETQY

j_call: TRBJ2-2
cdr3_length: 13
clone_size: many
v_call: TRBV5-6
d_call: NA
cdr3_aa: ASSFSGQNTGELF

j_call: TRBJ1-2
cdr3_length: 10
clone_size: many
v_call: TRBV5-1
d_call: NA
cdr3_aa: ASSLPGFGYT

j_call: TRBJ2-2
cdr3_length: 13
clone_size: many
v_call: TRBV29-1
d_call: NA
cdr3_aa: SVGGVGMNTGELF

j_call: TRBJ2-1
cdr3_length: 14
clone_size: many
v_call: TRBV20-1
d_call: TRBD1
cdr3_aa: SAIHPTGTVYNEQF

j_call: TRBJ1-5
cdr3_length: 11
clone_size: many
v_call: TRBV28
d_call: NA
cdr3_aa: ASSSGEDQPQH

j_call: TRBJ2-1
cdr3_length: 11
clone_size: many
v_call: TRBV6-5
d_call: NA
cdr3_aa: ASSYGGGEEQF

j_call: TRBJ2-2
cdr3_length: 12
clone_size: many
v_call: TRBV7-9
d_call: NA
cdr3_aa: ASSQRRGTGELF

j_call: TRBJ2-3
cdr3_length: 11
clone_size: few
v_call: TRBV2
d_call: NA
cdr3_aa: ASQGLLSDTQY

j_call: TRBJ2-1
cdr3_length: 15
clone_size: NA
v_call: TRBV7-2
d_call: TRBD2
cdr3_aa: ASSYRLAGALYNEQF

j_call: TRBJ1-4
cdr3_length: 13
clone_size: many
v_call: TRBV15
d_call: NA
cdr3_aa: ATSRDGGFNEKLF

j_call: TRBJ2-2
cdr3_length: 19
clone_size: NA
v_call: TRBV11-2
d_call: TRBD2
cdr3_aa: ASSTLKAGRLAGHYTGELF

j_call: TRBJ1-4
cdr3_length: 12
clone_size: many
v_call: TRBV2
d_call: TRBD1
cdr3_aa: ASQGGRGDEKLF

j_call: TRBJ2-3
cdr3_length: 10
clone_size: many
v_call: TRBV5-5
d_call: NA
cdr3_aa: ASSLDVDTQY

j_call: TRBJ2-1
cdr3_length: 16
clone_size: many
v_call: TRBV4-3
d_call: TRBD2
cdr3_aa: ASRRLASGRDSYNEQF

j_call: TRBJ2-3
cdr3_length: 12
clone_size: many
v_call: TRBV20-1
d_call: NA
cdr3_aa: SAERGFSTDTQY

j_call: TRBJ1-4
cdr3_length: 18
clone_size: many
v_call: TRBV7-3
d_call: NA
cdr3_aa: ASSLKAWDAWGSTNEKLF

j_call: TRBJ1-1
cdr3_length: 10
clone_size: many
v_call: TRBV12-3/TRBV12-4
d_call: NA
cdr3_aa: ASSLLGQKAF

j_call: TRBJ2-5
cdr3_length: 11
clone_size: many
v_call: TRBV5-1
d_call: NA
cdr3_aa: ATGRDFQETQY

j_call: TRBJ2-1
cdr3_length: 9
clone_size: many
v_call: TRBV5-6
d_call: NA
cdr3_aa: ASSPGTEQF

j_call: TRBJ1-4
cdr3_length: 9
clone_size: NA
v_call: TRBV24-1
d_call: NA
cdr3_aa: ATGDNEKLF

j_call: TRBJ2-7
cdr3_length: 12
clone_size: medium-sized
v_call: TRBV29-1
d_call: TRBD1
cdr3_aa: SVSLVRDSYEQY

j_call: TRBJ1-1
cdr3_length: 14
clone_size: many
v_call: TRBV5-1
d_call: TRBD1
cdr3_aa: ASSLRAGGVRTEAF

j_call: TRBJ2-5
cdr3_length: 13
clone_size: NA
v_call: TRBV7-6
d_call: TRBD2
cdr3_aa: ASSQRTSGQETQY

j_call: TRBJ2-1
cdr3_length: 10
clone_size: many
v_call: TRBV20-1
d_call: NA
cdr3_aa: SAMSTSNEQF

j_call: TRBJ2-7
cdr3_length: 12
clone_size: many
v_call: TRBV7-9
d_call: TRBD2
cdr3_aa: ASSTSGATYEQY

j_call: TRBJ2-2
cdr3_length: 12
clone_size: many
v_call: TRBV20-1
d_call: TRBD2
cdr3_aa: SAGLALNTGELF

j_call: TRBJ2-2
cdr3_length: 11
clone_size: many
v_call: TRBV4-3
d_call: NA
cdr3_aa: ASSQRNTGELF

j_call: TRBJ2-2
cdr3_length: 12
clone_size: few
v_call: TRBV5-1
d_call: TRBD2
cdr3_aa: ASSPTGRNGELF

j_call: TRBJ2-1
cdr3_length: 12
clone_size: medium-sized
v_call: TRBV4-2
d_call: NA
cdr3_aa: ASSQVEGENEQF

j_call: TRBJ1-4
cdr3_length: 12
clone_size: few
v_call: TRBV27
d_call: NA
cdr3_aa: ASSALMTAEKLF

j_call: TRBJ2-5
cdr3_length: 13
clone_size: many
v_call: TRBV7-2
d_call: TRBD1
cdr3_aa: ASSFGQGKGETQY

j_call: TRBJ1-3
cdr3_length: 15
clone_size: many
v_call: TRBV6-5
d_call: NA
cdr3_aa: ASGRVGHLTSGNTIY